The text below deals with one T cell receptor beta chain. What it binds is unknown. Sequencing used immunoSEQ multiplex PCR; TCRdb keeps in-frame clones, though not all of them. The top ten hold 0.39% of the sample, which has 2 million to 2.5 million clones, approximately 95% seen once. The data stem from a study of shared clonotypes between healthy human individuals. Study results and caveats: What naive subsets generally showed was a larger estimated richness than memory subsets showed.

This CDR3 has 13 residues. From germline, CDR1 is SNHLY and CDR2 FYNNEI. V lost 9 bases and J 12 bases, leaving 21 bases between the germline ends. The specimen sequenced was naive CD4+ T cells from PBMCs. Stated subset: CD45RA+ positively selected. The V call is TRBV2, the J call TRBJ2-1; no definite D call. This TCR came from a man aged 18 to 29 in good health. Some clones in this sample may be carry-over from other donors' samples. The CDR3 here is CASRRTGFVGQFF. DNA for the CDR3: TGTGCCAGTCGGCGCACGGGTTTCGTCGGGCAGTTCTTC.